The TCR beta chain described here comes from a study of T cells expressing NK-cell markers. As for the study in general: Serological testing identified seven of the eight sequenced donors as HCMV-seropositive and one as seronegative. Study conclusions and caveats: Researchers report these clonotypes also headed the CD3+CD56-NKG2C+ fraction in four donors.

On this clonotype itself: Its antigen is unidentified.

No DNA is given; TCRdb re-called the 5' RACE reads and lists each CDR3 protein once. This sample carries fewer than 400,000 distinct CDR3 sequences, with about 10% going to the ten biggest clones. Germline V gives CDR1 MGHDK, CDR2 SYGVNS. The CDR3 is made up of 14 amino acids. The specimen was blood T cells: a sorted CD56 or NKG2C T cell subset, CD4+ or CD8+ T cells, or bulk PBMC T cells (not recorded which). The chain carries TRBV25-1 and TRBJ2-2. This TCR came from a woman aged 45 to 65 in good health. This chain's CDR3 is CASSVQTNTGELFF.